This TCR beta chain came from a study of T cell responses to AZD1222 COVID-19 vaccine. Method: immunoSEQ multiplex PCR; TCRdb's copy keeps in-frame clones and lacks some. Of fewer than 120,000 clones listed, 88% are singletons. This CDR3 has 13 residues. V dropped 0 bases and J dropped 5 bases, with 8 bases sitting between them. The V gene's germline CDR1 is GTSNPN and CDR2 SVGIG (reference sequence). This clone was counted only a few times. This rearrangement joins TRBV30 to TRBJ1-5; no clear D gene. The specimen was peripheral blood, collected on day 0 of AZD1222 vaccination. The origin of this receptor is an adult in good health. The DNA for the CDR3 is TGTGCCTGGAGTGTACAAGATCATCAGCCCCAGCATTTT. The encoded protein is CAWSVQDHQPQHF.